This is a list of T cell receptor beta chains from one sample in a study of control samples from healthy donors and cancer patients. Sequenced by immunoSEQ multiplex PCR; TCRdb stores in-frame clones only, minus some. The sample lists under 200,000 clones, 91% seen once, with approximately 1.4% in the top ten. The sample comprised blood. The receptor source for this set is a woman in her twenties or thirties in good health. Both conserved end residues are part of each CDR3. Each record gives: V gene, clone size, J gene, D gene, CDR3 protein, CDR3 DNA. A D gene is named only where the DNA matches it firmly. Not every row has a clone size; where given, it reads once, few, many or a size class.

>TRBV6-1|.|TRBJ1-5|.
CASSDNYSNQPQHF
TGTGCCAGCAGTGACAATTATAGCAATCAGCCCCAGCATTTT
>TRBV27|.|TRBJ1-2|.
CASSPTLNYGYTF
TGTGCCAGCAGTCCCACACTTAACTATGGCTACACCTTC
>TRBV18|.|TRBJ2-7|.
CASSPDERPYEQYF
TGTGCCAGCTCACCAGACGAGCGTCCCTACGAGCAGTACTTC
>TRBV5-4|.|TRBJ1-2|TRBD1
CASRPGQGAYGYTF
TGTGCCAGCAGACCGGGACAGGGGGCTTATGGCTACACCTTC
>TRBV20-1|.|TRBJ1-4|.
CSAITGDGRFF
TGCAGTGCTATTACGGGGGACGGTCGGTTTTTT
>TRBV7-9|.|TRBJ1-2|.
CASSYRVGYGYTF
TGTGCCAGCAGCTACAGGGTCGGCTATGGCTACACCTTC
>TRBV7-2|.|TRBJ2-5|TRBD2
CASSFPSGRAETQYF
TGTGCCAGCAGCTTTCCTAGCGGGAGAGCAGAGACCCAGTACTTC
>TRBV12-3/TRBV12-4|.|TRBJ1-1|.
CASRHLNTEAFF
TGTGCCAGCAGACATTTGAACACTGAAGCTTTCTTT
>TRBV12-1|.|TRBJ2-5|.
CASSYLPAGLAGGKQETQYF
TGTGCCAGCAGCTACCTCCCCGCGGGACTAGCGGGAGGTAAGCAAGAGACCCAGTACTTC
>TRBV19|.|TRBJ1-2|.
CASSMVGYGYTF
TGTGCCAGTAGTATGGTCGGTTATGGCTACACCTTC
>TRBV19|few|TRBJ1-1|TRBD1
CASSTGTGVAFF
TGTGCCAGTAGTACCGGGACAGGGGTTGCTTTCTTT
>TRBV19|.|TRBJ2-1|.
CASSSEGLVHEQFF
TGTGCCAGTAGTAGCGAGGGGTTGGTCCATGAGCAGTTCTTC
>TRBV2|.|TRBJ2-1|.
CASRGDGSYNEQFF
TGTGCCAGCAGGGGGGACGGCTCCTACAATGAGCAGTTCTTC
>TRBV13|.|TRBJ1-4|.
CASSPRSTNEKLFF
TGTGCCAGCAGCCCCAGATCAACTAATGAAAAACTGTTTTTT
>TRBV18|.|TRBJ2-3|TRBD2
CASSPPLAGASTDTQYF
TGTGCCAGCTCACCACCGTTAGCGGGAGCGAGCACAGATACGCAGTATTTT
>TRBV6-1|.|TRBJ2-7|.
CASSESSFYEQYF
TGTGCCAGCAGTGAAAGTTCCTTCTACGAGCAGTACTTC
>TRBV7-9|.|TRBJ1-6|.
CASSLVGGSYNSPLHF
TGTGCCAGCAGCTTAGTGGGGGGCTCCTATAATTCACCCCTCCACTTT
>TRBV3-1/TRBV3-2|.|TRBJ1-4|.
CASSRGYRNEKLFF
TGTGCCAGCAGCCGAGGGTACCGAAATGAAAAACTGTTTTTT